This T cell receptor beta chain derives from a study of blood T cell repertoires in COVID-19. Study as a whole: Samples taken during acute and convalescent COVID-19 were collected in the United States, Italy and Spain. Nucleic acid was either cDNA or gDNA, and it came from T cells, B-cell-depleted T cells, or PBMCs.

In the original workflow: How many nucleated cells were present was estimated from reference gene primer amplification. TCRdb keeps only in-frame clones here, not all; method: immunoSEQ multiplex PCR. V and J calls and clone size are given by that table; D and trimming were obtained from the DNA. Here the sample spans about 150,000 clones, 75% to 85% being singletons. The V end lost 0 bases, the J end lost 1 base, and 9 bases lay between the germline ends. Per germline, CDR1 MNHEY and CDR2 SVGAGI. This CDR3 is 15 amino acids long. The sequence came from a woman between 50 and 59 years old in a cohort sampled during active or convalescent COVID-19. The specimen sequenced was peripheral blood. This chain connects TRBV6-5 to TRBJ1-2; D ambiguous. In DNA, the CDR3 is TGTGCCAGCAGTTACTCATCGGTACTTAACTATGGCTACACCTTC. Encoded protein: CASSYSSVLNYGYTF.